This T cell receptor (beta chain) was documented in a study of T-cell memory formation after mild COVID-19. Overall study: TCR clusters were mostly donor specific.

Findings and limits, study-wide: Later expanders leaned toward CD4+, whereas clones contracting from day 15 to 85 were balanced CD4/CD8. Researchers found some responding clones in pre-infection memory, a sign that cross-reactive memory joined.

As regards this clonotype: Its antigen is unknown.

The TCR alpha and TCR beta cDNA libraries, bearing sample barcodes and UMIs, were generated by 5'RACE using constant-segment primers. TCRdb passed the 5' RACE reads through MiXCR, listing each CDR3 protein once. This table has under 300,000 distinct CDR3 sequences, about 15% appearing once. Sequencing input: PBMCs or a T cell subset sorted from them (not recorded which). This TCR derives from a young man who had mild COVID-19 (a few samples of this study predate the infection). Cell type and time point are not known.

The CDR3 DNA reads as TGTGCCAGCAGTCAGGGTCAGCCCCAGCATTTT. This sequence encodes CASSQGQPQHF. This chain joins TRBV28 and TRBJ1-5; a weak D match, TRBD1 (5 bases). This CDR3 contains 11 residues. Trimming shortened V by 5 bases and J by 6 bases, and 5 bases separated the two germline ends. Germline-derived CDR1 and CDR2 are MDHEN and SYDVKM.